This entry describes one TCR beta chain. Germline assignment: CDR1 ENHRY and CDR2 SYGVKD. CDR3 length: 15 amino acids. V was pared by 3 bases and J by 2 bases, with 2 bases of the junction left unmatched. This sample was included in a study of blood T cell repertoires in COVID-19. Across the study: Collection of acute and convalescent COVID-19 samples took place in the United States, Italy and Spain. The cDNA or gDNA used as material had been derived from T cells, B-cell-depleted T cells, or PBMCs.

Sequenced by immunoSEQ multiplex PCR; TCRdb stores in-frame clones only, minus some. The sample lists 200,000 to 250,000 clones; around 85% were seen once. Sequenced sample: PBMCs or T cells enriched from blood (not recorded which). The receptor's source is a woman aged 35 to 49 with acute COVID-19. The chain carries TRBV10-3 and TRBJ1-2; 11 bases align to TRBD1. This chain's CDR3 is CAISDRDRGNYGYTF. Written as DNA, the CDR3 is TGTGCCATCAGTGACCGGGACAGGGGGAACTATGGCTACACCTTC.